This T cell receptor beta chain was captured in a study of a mutant IDH1 vaccine in newly diagnosed glioma. This CDR3 contains 15 residues. J gave up 3 bases and V 0 bases, and 2 bases lay outside the gene matches. Germline V gives CDR1 SGHTA, CDR2 FQGNSA. The time point: week 35, safety follow-up. Each vaccine dose was 300 ug of mutant IDH1 20-mer peptide, with topical imiquimod. Donors harbored newly found WHO grade 3 or 4 IDH1-mutant, ATRX-lost astrocytomas. Method: immunoSEQ multiplex PCR; TCRdb's copy keeps in-frame clones and lacks some. Of about 48,000 clones in the sample, over 65% were seen once. On this clone: No antigen is known for it.

The sample was PBMCs, taken from a glioma patient whose treatment included an IDH1 peptide vaccine. The source is a man in his forties or fifties with glioma. V gene TRBV7-2 combines with J gene TRBJ2-1; TRBD2 matches at 7 bases. The CDR3 sequence is CASSLAQRDYNEQFF. CDR3 in DNA: TGTGCCAGCAGCTTAGCCCAGCGGGACTACAATGAGCAGTTCTTC.